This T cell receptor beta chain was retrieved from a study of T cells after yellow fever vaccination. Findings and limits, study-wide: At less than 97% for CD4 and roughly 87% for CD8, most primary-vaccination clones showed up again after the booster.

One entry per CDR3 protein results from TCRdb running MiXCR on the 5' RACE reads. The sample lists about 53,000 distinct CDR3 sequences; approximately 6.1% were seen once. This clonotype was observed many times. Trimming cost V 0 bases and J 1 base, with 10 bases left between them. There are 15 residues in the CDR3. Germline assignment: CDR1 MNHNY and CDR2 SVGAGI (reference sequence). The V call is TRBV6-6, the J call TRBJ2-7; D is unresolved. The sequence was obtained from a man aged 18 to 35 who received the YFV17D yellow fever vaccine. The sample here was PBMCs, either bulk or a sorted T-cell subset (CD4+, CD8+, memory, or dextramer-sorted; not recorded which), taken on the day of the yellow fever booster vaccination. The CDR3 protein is CASSYSVQVSYEQYF. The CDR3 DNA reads TGTGCCAGCAGTTACTCGGTTCAGGTTTCCTACGAGCAGTACTTC.